The 17 T cell receptor beta chains below were found in one sample sequenced in a study of blood T cell repertoires in COVID-19. Clones were sequenced by immunoSEQ multiplex PCR, and TCRdb holds only the in-frame ones, with some missing. The sample carries around 170,000 clones, roughly 90% recorded once. The sample was peripheral blood. The receptors stem from a man aged 55 to 70 with acute or convalescent COVID-19.

This sequence joins TRBV18 and TRBJ1-1, with D unclear. Germline-derived CDR1 and CDR2 are KGHSH and LQKENI. Trimming stripped 2 bases from V and 0 bases from J, with 13 bases between. This CDR3 comprises 16 residues. As DNA, the CDR3 is TGTGCCAGCTCACCATCGCGGGAGATCCTGAACACTGAAGCTTTCTTT. Its translation is CASSPSREILNTEAFF.

The rearrangement links TRBV5-1 to TRBJ2-2; D unclear. Trimming left V 4 bases short and J 0 bases short, with 10 bases between. Germline V gene sequence: CDR1 SGHRS, CDR2 YFSETQ. This CDR3 comprises 15 residues. The CDR3 region has the DNA TGCGCCAGCAGCCCGACACCTCCGAACACCGGGGAGCTGTTTTTT. Its protein product is CASSPTPPNTGELFF.

The V and J genes are TRBV21-1 and TRBJ2-7; TRBD1, the D gene given by the table, was not confirmed from the DNA. TRBV21-1 represents a pseudogene. This CDR3 has 16 amino acids. CDR3 amino acids: CASSKALTGGTYEQYF. The CDR3 DNA reads TGTGCCAGCAGCAAAGCGCTAACAGGGGGTACCTACGAGCAGTACTTC.

This clone occurred once. The chain uses TRBV19 and TRBJ1-1; weak D call: TRBD1 (6 bases). Per germline, CDR1 LNHDA and CDR2 SQIVND (reference sequence). Trimming left V 6 bases short and J 2 bases short, with 10 bases between. This CDR3 spans 13 amino acids. The CDR3 DNA sequence: TGTGCCAGTAGCACAGGGCCTAACACTGAAGCTTTCTTT. Protein product: CASSTGPNTEAFF.

Worth noting for this clone: Different DNA sequences within this sample yield the same CDR3. The chain couples TRBV6-5 to TRBJ1-6, with TRBD1 identical over 9 bases. V lost 2 bases to trimming and J lost 10 bases; unmatched junction nucleotides: 6. CDR1 is MNHEY and CDR2 is SVGAGI in the germline V gene. The CDR3 consists of 15 residues. The CDR3 spells CASSYRTGVGSPLHF. The DNA for the CDR3 is TGTGCCAGCAGTTACCGGACAGGGGTCGGGTCACCCCTCCACTTT.

This chain uses TRBV3-1 (or the pseudogene TRBV3-2) with TRBJ1-3, with no clear D. The germline CDR1 and CDR2 sequences are LGHDT and YNNKEL (reference sequence). This CDR3 spans 15 amino acids. Trimming took 0 bases from V and 5 from J, leaving 11 bases between them. CDR3: CASSQELTVRNTIYF. DNA of the CDR3: TGTGCCAGCAGCCAAGAATTAACGGTCAGAAACACCATATATTTT.

The chain couples TRBV27 to TRBJ2-1; 12 nucleotides align to TRBD2. V dropped 2 bases and J dropped 5; count of bases not matched to a gene: 7. The CDR3 is 17 amino acids. Germline V gene data show CDR1 as MNHEY and CDR2 as SMNVEV (reference sequence). The CDR3, as DNA: TGTGCCAGCAGTTTAAGGCGTCTAGCGGGGGGGCACAATGAGCAGTTCTTC. Amino acids: CASSLRRLAGGHNEQFF.

A few counts support this clone. V usage is TRBV4-2 and J usage is TRBJ2-5; 9 bases are a match to TRBD2. V shed 0 bases and J 3 bases; nucleotides not matched to a gene: 5. The CDR3 sequence is 16 residues long. CDR1 and CDR2 from the germline V gene are LGHNA and YNFKEQ. The CDR3 protein is CASSQEGGGAKETQYF. Here the CDR3 DNA reads TGTGCCAGCAGCCAAGAAGGCGGGGGGGCCAAAGAGACCCAGTACTTC.

This sequence joins TRBV11-3 and TRBJ2-3; D gene unclear. Germline V gene lookup returns CDR1 SGHNT and CDR2 YENEEA. The CDR3 loop spans 13 amino acids. The V gene lost 5 bases and the J gene lost 1 base, with 7 bases spanning the gap. Here the CDR3 reads CASSPTGTDTQYF. CDR3 DNA: TGTGCCAGCAGCCCAACAGGCACAGATACGCAGTATTTT. Full variable domain (remainder filled in from reference TRBV11-3 and TRBJ2-3): EAGVVQSPRYKIIEKKQPVAFWCNPISGHNTLYWYLQNLGQGPELLIRYENEEAVDDSQLPKDRFSAERLKGVDSTLKIQPAELGDSAVYLCASSPTGTDTQYFGPGTRLTVL.

The genes are TRBV10-1 and TRBJ2-1; TRBD1 matches 8 bases. Germline values: CDR1 WNHNN, CDR2 SYGVQD (reference sequence). The J segment lost 2 bases and the V segment lost 2 bases, leaving 5 bases of the junction unmatched. The CDR3 runs 16 residues. The DNA of the CDR3 is TGCGCCAGCAGTGAGGCGGACAGGGAGCCCTACAATGAGCAGTTCTTC. Protein sequence: CASSEADREPYNEQFF.

The chain is built from TRBV11-2 and TRBJ2-3, with TRBD1 as a possible D gene (5 bases). The CDR3 consists of 15 residues. Trimming removed 0 bases at V and 5 bases at J, with 12 bases between. Per germline, CDR1 SGHAT and CDR2 FQNNGV. DNA for the CDR3: TGTGCCAGCAGCTTAGACGGGCAGGGCCGAGATACGCAGTATTTT. Its translation is CASSLDGQGRDTQYF. Full variable domain (missing parts from reference TRBV11-2 and TRBJ2-3): EAGVAQSPRYKIIEKRQSVAFWCNPISGHATLYWYQQILGQGPKLLIQFQNNGVVDDSQLPKDRFSAERLKGVDSTLKIQPAKLEDSAVYLCASSLDGQGRDTQYFGPGTRLTVL.

The J gene is TRBJ1-5, the V gene TRBV6-1; 9 nucleotides agree with TRBD1. This CDR3 comprises 15 residues. Germline V lookup: CDR1 MNHNS, CDR2 SASEGT. Germline trimming cut 3 bases from V and 3 bases from J; bases unmatched to any gene: 3. The CDR3 DNA reads TGTGCCAGCAGTGAGACAGGGGGAAACAATCAGCCCCAGCATTTT. Translation gives CASSETGGNNQPQHF.

The gene calls are TRBV14 and TRBJ1-6; tentatively, D is TRBD1 (6 bases). Trimming took 1 base from V and 13 from J, leaving 20 bases between them. CDR3 length equals 16 residues. Germline V gene data show CDR1 as SGHDN and CDR2 as FVKESK. The chain's CDR3 is CASSQGGGAAPFPLHF. The CDR3 nucleotides are TGTGCCAGCAGCCAAGGAGGGGGGGCAGCTCCTTTTCCCCTCCACTTT.

V usage is TRBV5-6 and J usage is TRBJ1-2, with TRBD1 identical over 12 bases. After removal of 4 bases from V and 7 bases from J, the junction contained 11 bases not matched to a gene. Germline loops: CDR1 SGHDT, CDR2 YYEEEE. CDR3 size: 16 residues. CDR3 region: CASSRPRDRGLGGYTF. The CDR3 DNA is TGTGCCAGCAGCCGACCGCGGGACAGGGGGCTGGGTGGCTACACCTTC.

The gene calls are TRBV10-1 and TRBJ1-3; TRBD1 matches at 9 bases. Unmatched junction bases numbered 4, after V lost 3 bases and J lost 4 bases. This CDR3 contains 15 residues. CDR1 is WNHNN and CDR2 is SYGVQD in the germline V gene (reference sequence). CDR3 region: CASSEQGATGNTIYF. DNA for the CDR3: TGCGCCAGCAGTGAACAGGGGGCTACCGGAAACACCATATATTTT.

This clone showed up just once. The chain is built from TRBV5-1 and TRBJ2-2; TRBD2 agrees at 7 bases. This CDR3 is built from 16 residues. The V gene end was trimmed by 0 bases and the J gene end by 2 bases; junction bases not matched to a gene: 4. Per germline, CDR1 SGHRS and CDR2 YFSETQ. CDR3 sequence reads: CASSLGLAVNTGELFF. In nucleotides, the CDR3 is TGCGCCAGCAGCTTGGGGCTAGCGGTAAACACCGGGGAGCTGTTTTTT.

The chain employs TRBV21-1 and TRBJ2-1; TRBD2, the table's D call, lacks a check against the DNA. TRBV21-1 constitutes a pseudogene. The CDR3 has 19 amino acids. The CDR3 loop is CASSKKTPGLAGGQGEQFF. The CDR3, as DNA: TGTGCCAGCAGCAAAAAAACTCCGGGACTAGCGGGGGGGCAGGGTGAGCAGTTCTTC.